This T cell receptor (beta chain) originates from a study of T cells in localized non-small cell lung cancer. Study-level points and caveats: Clonality peaked in uninvolved adjacent lung rather than tumor.

In this sample, this clone turned up once. What it binds is not known. Some clones are missing from TCRdb's copy, which holds only in-frame ones; the method was immunoSEQ multiplex PCR. Of about 40,000 clones listed, 80% to 90% are singletons. The clonotype comes from a woman aged 40 to 75 with stage I lung adenocarcinoma. Specimen: peripheral blood, collected before any cancer treatment.

The CDR3 DNA reads as TGTGCCAGTAGTACCACCCCGACATCGGTCGCTGAAGCTTTCTTT. Amino acid sequence: CASSTTPTSVAEAFF. The chain employs TRBV19 and TRBJ1-1, with no clear D. V lost 4 bases, J lost 6 bases, and 18 bases lay in between. The CDR3 runs to 15 residues. From germline, CDR1 is LNHDA and CDR2 SQIVND (reference sequence).